Each of the 31 T cell receptor beta chains below was sequenced from the same sample in a study of blood T cells in healthy people across ages. The use of a sample-barcoded 5' primer and a J-beta primer mix characterized a second PCR of roughly 7 to 12 cycles. TCRdb used MiXCR to reprocess the 5' RACE reads, holding one entry per CDR3 protein. Of roughly 800,000 distinct CDR3 sequences in the sample, about 37% were seen once. Sequencing input: blood. These TCRs come from a man between 18 and 35 years old in good health.

As for this clonotype: A read error may explain this, as a much larger clone is one base away. The chain employs TRBV12-3 or TRBV12-4 and TRBJ2-3; TRBD2 aligns across 10 bases. The CDR3 loop spans 17 amino acids. CDR3 residues: CVSSFLPGLARADTQYF. DNA for the CDR3: TGTGTCAGCAGTTTCTTGCCGGGACTAGCGAGGGCAGATACGCAGTATTTT.

This clonotype turned up a few times. The chain links TRBV7-9 to TRBJ2-1, with TRBD2 matching 14 bases. Germline assignment: CDR1 SEHNR and CDR2 FQNEAQ (reference sequence). This CDR3 is built from 17 residues. V lost 5 bases, J lost 9 bases, and 12 bases stayed unmatched. The CDR3 loop is CASSRPWTSGGTGEQFF. CDR3 in DNA: TGTGCCAGCAGCCGCCCCTGGACTAGCGGGGGGACTGGTGAGCAGTTCTTC.

This clonotype was counted many times. The CDR3 nucleotides read TGTGCCAGCAGCACGCGACTAGCATACAATGAGCAGTTCTTC. It is translated as CASSTRLAYNEQFF. The chain couples TRBV12-3 or TRBV12-4 to TRBJ2-1; 7 bases are shared with TRBD2. The J segment lost 4 bases and the V segment lost 6 bases, leaving 6 bases of the junction unmatched. CDR3 size: 14 residues.

On this clonotype: The junction shows a germline mismatch at one end, possibly a read error. The chain combines TRBV20-1 with TRBJ2-4; 11 nucleotides align to TRBD1. This CDR3 contains 16 residues. The germline V gene has CDR1 DFQATT and CDR2 SNEGSKA (reference sequence). CDR3 sequence: CSARDTGTGGVYEQYF. CDR3 DNA: TGCAGTGCTAGAGATACCGGGACAGGGGGAGTCTACGAGCAGTATTTC.

The J gene is TRBJ2-5, the V gene TRBV19; TRBD2 matches 9 bases. The V and J ends lost 0 bases and 11 bases, in that order; junction bases with no gene match: 31. This CDR3 contains 22 residues. Germline V CDR1 and CDR2: LNHDA, SQIVND (reference sequence). The CDR3: CASSIDLLTPRQPGLAPDEQYF. The CDR3 DNA is TGTGCCAGTAGTATAGATCTATTGACTCCCCGACAGCCGGGACTAGCACCTGATGAGCAGTACTTC.

Points on this clonotype: A read error is possible here, since a much larger clone lies one base away. This chain joins TRBV27 and TRBJ2-1, with D perhaps TRBD1 (5 bases). Germline-derived CDR1 and CDR2 are MNHEY and SMNVEV (reference sequence). Trimming took off 6 bases at V and 10 bases at J, with 13 bases between the two ends. The CDR3 consists of 12 residues. The CDR3 protein is CASRKTVYEQFF. The DNA of the CDR3 is TGTGCCAGCAGAAAGACAGTCTACGAGCAGTTCTTC.

The rearrangement joins TRBV6-6 to TRBJ2-3, with a tentative D call TRBD1 (6 bases). The CDR3 runs 15 residues. CDR1 MNHNY and CDR2 SVGAGI come from the germline V gene (reference sequence). The ends were cut back, 0 bases at V and 5 bases at J, with 12 bases in the middle. Written as DNA, the CDR3 is TGTGCCAGCAGTTACTCGGAATTCAGGGGAGATACGCAGTATTTT. Protein sequence: CASSYSEFRGDTQYF.

This clonotype appeared many times. One junction end disagrees with the germline gene, perhaps due to a read error. This sequence joins TRBV7-9 and TRBJ2-6; D gene unclear. This CDR3 has 16 residues. Germline-derived CDR1 and CDR2 are SEHNR and FQNEAQ (reference sequence). The CDR3 loop reads CASSLARPSRANVLTF. The CDR3 DNA reads as TGTGCCAGCAGCTTAGCGAGGCCCTCTCGGGCCAACGTCCTGACTTTC.

Written as DNA, the CDR3 is TGTGCCAGCAGTTTAAAAGCTTACGAGCAGTACTTC. Encoded protein: CASSLKAYEQYF. The V and J genes are TRBV28 and TRBJ2-5, with no clear D. The DNA end lines up better with TRBJ2-7; the J call may be wrong. The CDR3 is 12 amino acids. From germline, CDR1 is MDHEN and CDR2 SYDVKM.

This clonotype was detected once. A read error may be the cause here, since a much bigger clone is one base away. The J gene is TRBJ2-1, the V gene TRBV29-1, with TRBD2 matching over 10 bases. CDR1 and CDR2 from the germline V gene are SQVTM and ANQGSEA. The CDR3 runs 15 residues. V gave up 5 bases and J gave up 10 bases; unmatched junction bases: 14. CDR3 sequence: CSVQLGTSVVKEQFF. In DNA, the CDR3 is TGCAGCGTTCAGCTCGGGACTAGCGTAGTCAAGGAGCAGTTCTTC.

V usage is TRBV18 and J usage is TRBJ1-6; 9 bases map to TRBD1. The V segment lost 1 base and the J segment 10 bases; nucleotides outside the gene matches: 8. Germline V gene data show CDR1 as KGHSH and CDR2 as LQKENI. The CDR3 is 16 residues long. The CDR3 DNA reads as TGTGCCAGCTCACCACGGGACAGGGTCCCAAAATCACCCCTCCACTTT. It specifies CASSPRDRVPKSPLHF.

This clonotype was counted only a few times. This sequence joins TRBV20-1 and TRBJ2-3, with unresolved D. The length of the CDR3 is 12 residues. Germline-derived CDR1 and CDR2 are DFQATT and SNEGSKA (reference sequence). V lost 8 bases and J 6 bases, leaving 15 bases between the germline ends. The CDR3 region has the DNA TGCAGTACCGGTTTTGCGACGGATACGCAGTATTTT. Encoded protein: CSTGFATDTQYF.

This clonotype has at least ten counts. The chain recombines TRBV20-1 with TRBJ2-3; TRBD2 aligns across 10 bases. Germline values: CDR1 DFQATT, CDR2 SNEGSKA (reference sequence). The CDR3 has 17 residues. V lost 6 bases to trimming and J lost 2 bases; unmatched junction nucleotides: 14. The CDR3 DNA reads TGCAGTGCGCGGACTAGCGGCGAGCTAATTAACACAGATACGCAGTATTTT. Its protein is CSARTSGELINTDTQYF.

This clonotype has only a few counts. The chain is built from TRBV4-3 and TRBJ2-7, with D possibly being TRBD2 (6 bases). There are 15 residues in the CDR3. Trimming left V 3 bases short and J 4 bases short, with 16 bases between. Per germline, CDR1 LGHNA and CDR2 YSLEER. This chain's CDR3 is CASSQTPGDSYEQYF. The CDR3, as DNA: TGCGCCAGCAGCCAGACACCGGGGGATTCTTACGAGCAGTACTTC.

In this sample, this clonotype turned up a few times. The chain uses TRBV6-1 and TRBJ2-3; D is undetermined. V shed 5 bases and J shed 6 bases, with 21 bases lying between them. Per germline, CDR1 MNHNS and CDR2 SASEGT. The CDR3 has 16 residues. Here the CDR3 reads CASSLWGSGVGDTQYF. CDR3 sequence (DNA): TGTGCCAGCAGTCTGTGGGGTAGTGGGGTAGGGGATACGCAGTATTTT.

The chain joins TRBV20-1 to TRBJ2-1, with a weak D call TRBD2 (6 bases). The CDR3 is made up of 16 amino acids. V was shortened by 5 bases and J by 4 bases, with 21 bases between the two germline ends. Germline CDR1 and CDR2: DFQATT and SNEGSKA (reference sequence). CDR3 sequence (DNA): TGCAGTGCTCACCCATTTCAGCGGCGGGGTTACAATGAGCAGTTCTTC. Its translation: CSAHPFQRRGYNEQFF.

This clonotype appeared a few times. The chain combines TRBV7-2 with TRBJ2-1, with TRBD2 identical over 10 bases. The germline CDR1 and CDR2 sequences are SGHTA and FQGNSA. V lost 4 bases, J lost 4 bases, and 4 bases stayed unmatched. The CDR3 totals 15 residues. The CDR3 region is CASSSTSGEYNEQFF. Written as DNA, the CDR3 is TGTGCCAGCAGCTCTACTAGCGGGGAGTACAATGAGCAGTTCTTC.

This clonotype has a count of ten or more. The J gene is TRBJ2-1, the V gene TRBV4-1; 10 bases align to TRBD2. This CDR3 spans 16 amino acids. V lost 0 bases to trimming and J lost 9 bases; unmatched junction nucleotides: 8. In germline, CDR1 is MGHRA, CDR2 YSYEKL. The DNA of the CDR3 is TGCGCCAGCAGCCAAGATGGGACTAGCGAGCATGTTGAGCAGTTCTTC. Amino acid sequence: CASSQDGTSEHVEQFF.

Turning to this clonotype: This sequence may be a read error, since a much larger clone differs from it by one base. The chain joins TRBV9 to TRBJ2-1, with D perhaps matching TRBD1 (5 bases). The CDR3 extends over 14 amino acids. Germline CDR1 SGDLS, CDR2 YYNGEE. Trimming pared 4 bases from V and 13 bases from J, leaving 21 bases between. CDR3 in amino acids: CASSPDIGQETQFF. The CDR3, as DNA: TGTGCCAGCAGCCCCGACATCGGACAAGAGACCCAGTTCTTC.

The chain links TRBV5-6 to TRBJ2-3; the match to TRBD1 covers 8 bases. Germline CDR1 SGHDT, CDR2 YYEEEE. The CDR3 loop spans 17 amino acids. Germline trimming cut 2 bases from V and 0 bases from J; bases unmatched to any gene: 8. The CDR3 here is CASSFGTGFTSTDTQYF. The DNA for the CDR3 is TGTGCCAGCAGCTTCGGGACAGGATTTACTAGCACAGATACGCAGTATTTT.

This clonotype was detected many times. The rearrangement joins TRBV20-1 to TRBJ2-5; D is undetermined. This CDR3 has 12 amino acids. In germline, CDR1 is DFQATT, CDR2 SNEGSKA (reference sequence). V was shortened by 4 bases and J by 2 bases, with 8 bases between the two germline ends. In DNA, the CDR3 is TGCAGTGCTACTGCTACTCAAGAGACCCAGTACTTC. This sequence encodes CSATATQETQYF.

J is TRBJ1-6 and V is TRBV4-2, with TRBD1 identical over 8 bases. The CDR3 is 15 residues long. The J segment lost 5 bases and the V segment lost 4 bases, leaving 4 bases of the junction unmatched. Germline V gene lookup returns CDR1 LGHNA and CDR2 YNFKEQ. The DNA for the CDR3 is TGTGCCAGCAGCCCTCAACAGGGGGATAATTCACCCCTCCACTTT. This sequence encodes CASSPQQGDNSPLHF.

The J gene is TRBJ2-3, the V gene TRBV6-2 or TRBV6-3; D unresolved. Germline-derived CDR1 and CDR2 are MNHEY and SVGEGT. This CDR3 is built from 13 residues. The V gene lost 4 bases and the J gene lost 5 bases, with 10 bases spanning the gap. CDR3 bases: TGTGCCAGCAGTTCCGGATACCAAGATACGCAGTATTTT. Encoded protein: CASSSGYQDTQYF.

CDR3 region: CASSLKGVRRDSPLHF. CDR3 bases: TGTGCCAGCAGTTTGAAGGGGGTGAGAAGGGATTCACCCCTCCACTTT. The genes are TRBV27 and TRBJ1-6, with a tentative D call TRBD1 (6 bases). The ends were cut back, 3 bases at V and 8 bases at J, with 17 bases in the middle. The CDR3 has 16 amino acids. Germline V gene data show CDR1 as MNHEY and CDR2 as SMNVEV (reference sequence).

On this clonotype: An end of the junction does not agree with germline; a read error may underlie this. The rearrangement links TRBV12-3 or TRBV12-4 to TRBJ1-2, with D hard to call. The CDR3 sequence is 14 residues long. CDR3 sequence reads: CACSRDTNNYGYTF. CDR3 sequence (DNA): TGTGCCTGCAGCCGCGACACCAATAACTATGGCTACACCTTC.

This clonotype turned up a few times. The rearrangement uses TRBV7-9 and TRBJ2-7, with D possibly TRBD1 on 6 matching bases. CDR3 size: 15 residues. The germline V gene encodes CDR1 SEHNR and CDR2 FQNEAQ (reference sequence). The V gene lost 4 bases and the J gene lost 5 bases, with 18 bases spanning the gap. Written as DNA, the CDR3 is TGTGCCAGCAGCTGGATCAGAGGCAGGGGCGACGAGCAGTACTTC. The encoded protein is CASSWIRGRGDEQYF. Drawing the rest from reference TRBV7-9 and TRBJ2-7, the complete variable domain is DTGVSQNPRHKITKRGQNVTFRCDPISEHNRLYWYRQTLGQGPEFLTYFQNEAQLEKSRLLSDRFSAERPKGSFSTLEIQRTEQGDSAMYLCASSWIRGRGDEQYFGPGTRLTVT.

V gene TRBV20-1 combines with J gene TRBJ1-5; 9 nucleotides match TRBD1. The J segment lost 6 bases and the V segment lost 3 bases, leaving 6 bases of the junction unmatched. Germline CDR1 and CDR2: DFQATT and SNEGSKA (reference sequence). The CDR3 is made up of 14 amino acids. The CDR3 DNA reads TGCAGTGCTAGCCAGGGACAGGGCCGTCAGCCCCAGCATTTT. Translation: CSASQGQGRQPQHF.

This chain connects TRBV12-3 or TRBV12-4 to TRBJ2-1, with 8 bases that match TRBD2. V dropped 7 bases and J dropped 3; count of bases not matched to a gene: 8. This CDR3 region has 15 residues. Written as DNA, the CDR3 is TGTGCCAGCACCAGACAGCTAGCGGGCTACAATGAGCAGTTCTTC. This gives the protein CASTRQLAGYNEQFF.

The chain is built from TRBV27 and TRBJ1-6; D not resolved. The germline V gene has CDR1 MNHEY and CDR2 SMNVEV (reference sequence). V lost 0 bases to trimming and J lost 10 bases, with 4 bases between them. The CDR3 sequence is 12 residues long. CDR3 amino acids: CASSLSDSPLHF. The DNA of the CDR3 is TGTGCCAGCAGTTTATCGGACTCACCCCTCCACTTT.

This clonotype was counted a few times. This chain connects TRBV12-3 or TRBV12-4 to TRBJ1-1; D gene uncertain. The CDR3 contains 13 residues. The V end lost 5 bases, the J end lost 1 base, and 8 bases lay between the germline ends. The CDR3 bases are TGTGCCAGCAGTCCCTGGAGGAACACTGAAGCTTTCTTT. The encoded protein is CASSPWRNTEAFF.

This clonotype occurred once. This chain connects TRBV29-1 to TRBJ2-3, with TRBD1 identical over 7 bases. Germline V gene lookup returns CDR1 SQVTM and CDR2 ANQGSEA. J was trimmed by 2 bases and V by 7 bases; bases with no gene match: 9. The CDR3 is 14 amino acids. The CDR3 region is CSASTGTPTDTQYF. The CDR3 DNA reads TGCAGCGCCTCGACAGGGACCCCCACAGATACGCAGTATTTT.